What follows are 2 T cell receptor beta chains derived from one specimen sequenced in a study of CD8 T cells in seronegative destructive rheumatoid arthritis. The assay was immunoSEQ multiplex PCR, and TCRdb's table has in-frame clones only and misses some. Found here are 10,000 to 15,000 clones, roughly four fifths of them singletons; the top ten hold over 25%. The sequenced material came from CD8+ T cells from blood. The receptors stem from a woman aged 30 to 50 with seronegative destructive rheumatoid arthritis.

The chain recombines TRBV7-2 with TRBJ1-1; the D is unclear. Germline V gene lookup returns CDR1 SGHTA and CDR2 FQGNSA. V was clipped by 5 bases and J by 5 bases, with 9 bases between them. The CDR3 sequence is 12 residues long. The CDR3 DNA reads TGTGCCAGCAGCCTAAGTGGTACTGAAGCTTTCTTT. This translates into CASSLSGTEAFF.

This clone turned up a few times. The V call is TRBV2, the J call TRBJ2-7, with D perhaps matching TRBD1 (6 bases). Germline CDR1 reads SNHLY; CDR2 reads FYNNEI. There are 13 residues in the CDR3. V lost 4 bases and J 1 base, leaving 8 bases between the germline ends. The CDR3 sequence: CASSVTGSYEQYV. DNA for the CDR3: TGTGCCAGCAGTGTAACAGGGTCCTACGAGCAGTACGTC.